This TCR beta chain was documented in a study of CD8+CD57+ T cells in acquired aplastic anemia. CDR3 length: 13 residues. Per germline, CDR1 SGDLS and CDR2 YYNGEE. V was cut by 0 bases and J by 4 bases, with 5 bases left in between. This clonotype was seen repeatedly, ten times or more. Antigen: not known. Profiles of TCR beta VDJ and CDR3 were generated from a genomic DNA template. In TCRdb, the reads were re-called with MiXCR into one record per CDR3 protein. The table records some 280,000 distinct CDR3 sequences, around 60% of them present only once. The study's findings and limits: Patients shared 25 to 35 CD8+ CDR3 sequences with controls.

Sequenced: sorted CD4+, CD8+, or CD8+CD57+ T cells (not recorded which) from PBMCs. The chain carries TRBV9 and TRBJ1-5; no clear D. This TCR derives from a human donor with severe aplastic anemia or a healthy control (not recorded which). The DNA for the CDR3 is TGTGCCAGCAGCGTAGGGGTTAATCAGCCCCAGCATTTT. This sequence encodes CASSVGVNQPQHF.